These 12 T cell receptor beta chains came from one sample sequenced in a study of cytomegalovirus exposure and HLA in healthy donors. Primers for the PCR totalled 60 Vbeta and 13 Jbeta. Produced via immunoSEQ multiplex PCR; TCRdb's table is partial and in-frame only. The repertoire table contains roughly 80,000 clones. The sample comprised PBMCs. The receptor source for this set is a man aged 50-59 years in good health and CMV-seronegative.

The chain uses TRBV6-6 and TRBJ2-7; D perhaps matches TRBD1 (7 bases). Germline-derived CDR1 and CDR2 are MNHNY and SVGAGI (reference sequence). V shed 6 bases and J shed 4 bases, with 13 bases lying between them. This CDR3 comprises 13 residues. This chain's CDR3 is CASSQGGPYEQYF. CDR3 DNA sequence: TGTGCCAGCAGCCAGGGGGGACCTTACGAGCAGTACTTC.

V is TRBV28 and J is TRBJ1-2, with 8 bases fitting TRBD1. This CDR3 region has 14 residues. Germline CDR1 and CDR2: MDHEN and SYDVKM. Trimming took 6 bases from V and 5 from J; bases not matched to a gene: 8. CDR3 nucleotides: TGTGCCAGCAGGCCAGGGGGCGGTGGGTATGGCTACACCTTC. Translated: CASRPGGGGYGYTF.

The rearrangement joins TRBV5-4 to TRBJ2-1; TRBD2 matches 12 bases. Germline V lookup: CDR1 SGHNT, CDR2 YYREEE (reference sequence). V was clipped by 4 bases and J by 6 bases; unmatched bases: 5. This CDR3 contains 15 residues. The CDR3 bases are TGTGCCAGCAGCACACTAGCGGGGGGTCTCAATGAGCAGTTCTTC. It specifies CASSTLAGGLNEQFF.

The chain is built from TRBV19 and TRBJ1-1, with D tentatively TRBD1 (5 bases). The V and J ends lost 6 bases and 6 bases respectively, with 17 bases between them. From germline, CDR1 is LNHDA and CDR2 SQIVND (reference sequence). The CDR3 is 14 residues long. The DNA for the CDR3 is TGTGCCAGTAGCCCTGACGGGGCGGGGGCTGAAGCTTTCTTT. Its protein is CASSPDGAGAEAFF.

The chain has TRBV19 and TRBJ1-4, with D maybe TRBD1 (6 bases). The germline V gene has CDR1 LNHDA and CDR2 SQIVND (reference sequence). Trimming stripped 3 bases from V and 4 bases from J, with 9 bases between. This CDR3 region has 14 residues. The CDR3 loop reads CASSMGGLNEKLFF. DNA of the CDR3: TGTGCCAGTAGTATGGGGGGGCTTAATGAAAAACTGTTTTTT.

In nucleotides, the CDR3 is TGTGCCAGCAGCGAGGGACAGATCTCTGGAAACACCATATATTTT. Its protein is CASSEGQISGNTIYF. V usage is TRBV7-9 and J usage is TRBJ1-3; 7 positions agree with TRBD1. The CDR3 contains 15 residues. CDR1 and CDR2 (germline): SEHNR, FQNEAQ (reference sequence). V shed 5 bases, J shed 0 bases, and the junction held 4 bases outside the gene matches.

This chain connects TRBV4-2 to TRBJ1-2; 7 bases fit TRBD1. V dropped 7 bases and J dropped 2; count of bases not matched to a gene: 10. The germline V gene encodes CDR1 LGHNA and CDR2 YNFKEQ. This CDR3 region has 15 residues. The CDR3 spells CASTLNRGSNYGYTF. The DNA of the CDR3 is TGTGCCAGCACCCTAAACAGGGGTTCCAACTATGGCTACACCTTC.

The chain couples TRBV10-3 to TRBJ2-1; 7 bases fit TRBD1. Germline V gives CDR1 ENHRY, CDR2 SYGVKD. CDR3 length: 14 amino acids. Trimming cost V 8 bases and J 7 bases; bases outside gene matches: 11. CDR3 bases: TGTGCCATCTCTCGACAGGGAATGTCAAATGAGCAGTTCTTC. Translated: CAISRQGMSNEQFF.

V is TRBV7-9 and J is TRBJ2-3; 9 bases agree with TRBD1. Germline loops: CDR1 SEHNR, CDR2 FQNEAQ (reference sequence). J gave up 11 bases and V 5 bases, and 8 bases lay outside the gene matches. This CDR3 spans 13 amino acids. The chain's CDR3 is CASSARTGDVQYF. DNA of the CDR3: TGTGCCAGCAGCGCCCGGACAGGGGACGTGCAGTATTTT.

The gene calls are TRBV10-3 and TRBJ2-1; the D is unclear. The V end lost 5 bases, the J end lost 4 bases, and 12 bases lay between the germline ends. This CDR3 comprises 14 residues. The germline gives CDR1 ENHRY, CDR2 SYGVKD. The CDR3 is CAISSPTDYNEQFF. As DNA, the CDR3 is TGTGCCATCAGTAGCCCCACTGATTACAATGAGCAGTTCTTC.

The chain has TRBV2 and TRBJ2-7; D is possibly TRBD1 (5 bases). CDR1 is SNHLY, CDR2 FYNNEI, per germline. With 7 bases removed from V and 1 base from J, the gap between germline ends came to 14 bases. The CDR3 extends over 14 amino acids. CDR3: CASTAQVLSYEQYF. DNA of the CDR3: TGTGCCAGCACCGCACAGGTCCTTTCCTACGAGCAGTACTTC.

This chain joins TRBV19 and TRBJ1-6; 7 bases are shared with TRBD1. This CDR3 has 17 amino acids. V was clipped by 5 bases and J by 0 bases; unmatched bases: 7. The V gene's germline CDR1 is LNHDA and CDR2 SQIVND (reference sequence). The CDR3 loop is CASSGGTESSYNSPLHF. The DNA of the CDR3 is TGTGCCAGTAGTGGGGGGACAGAGAGCTCCTATAATTCACCCCTCCACTTT.